The present TCR beta chain was sequenced within a study of cytomegalovirus exposure and HLA in healthy donors. Concerning this clone itself: What it binds is not known.

The donors were in the roughly 130-subject validation cohort; that cohort was separate from the roughly 730-subject first cohort. Trimming cost V 7 bases and J 7 bases; bases outside gene matches: 7. This CDR3 region has 14 residues. CDR1 is LNHDA, CDR2 SQIVND, per germline (reference sequence). This table comes from immunoSEQ multiplex PCR, and its TCRdb copy is limited to in-frame clones, with some not included. The sample consists of roughly 120,000 clones, around nine tenths of them appearing once. Regarding the study as a whole: According to the study, roughly 160 TCR beta chains were cytomegalovirus-associated. Reports credit the classifier with highly specific, highly sensitive diagnosis of cytomegalovirus status.

What was sequenced was PBMCs. The J gene is TRBJ1-6, the V gene TRBV19; 7 bases fit TRBD1. The TCR sequence derives from a woman younger than 35 in good health and CMV-seronegative. DNA of the CDR3: TGTGCCAGTATCGGGACAGCTTCCAATTCACCCCTCCACTTT. Residues: CASIGTASNSPLHF.